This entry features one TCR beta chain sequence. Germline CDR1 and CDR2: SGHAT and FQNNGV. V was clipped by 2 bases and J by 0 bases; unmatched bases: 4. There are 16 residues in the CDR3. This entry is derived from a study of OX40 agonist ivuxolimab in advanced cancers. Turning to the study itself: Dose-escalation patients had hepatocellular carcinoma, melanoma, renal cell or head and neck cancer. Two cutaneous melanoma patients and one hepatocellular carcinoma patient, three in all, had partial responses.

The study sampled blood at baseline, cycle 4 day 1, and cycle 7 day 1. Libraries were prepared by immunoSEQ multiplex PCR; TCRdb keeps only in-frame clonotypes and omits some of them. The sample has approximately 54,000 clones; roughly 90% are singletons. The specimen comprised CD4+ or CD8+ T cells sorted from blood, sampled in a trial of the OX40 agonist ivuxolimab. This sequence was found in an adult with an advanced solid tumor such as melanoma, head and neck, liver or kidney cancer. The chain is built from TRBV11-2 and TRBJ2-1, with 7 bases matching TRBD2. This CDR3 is CASSLIGRSSYNEQFF. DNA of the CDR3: TGTGCCAGCAGCTTAATCGGGAGGAGCTCCTACAATGAGCAGTTCTTC.